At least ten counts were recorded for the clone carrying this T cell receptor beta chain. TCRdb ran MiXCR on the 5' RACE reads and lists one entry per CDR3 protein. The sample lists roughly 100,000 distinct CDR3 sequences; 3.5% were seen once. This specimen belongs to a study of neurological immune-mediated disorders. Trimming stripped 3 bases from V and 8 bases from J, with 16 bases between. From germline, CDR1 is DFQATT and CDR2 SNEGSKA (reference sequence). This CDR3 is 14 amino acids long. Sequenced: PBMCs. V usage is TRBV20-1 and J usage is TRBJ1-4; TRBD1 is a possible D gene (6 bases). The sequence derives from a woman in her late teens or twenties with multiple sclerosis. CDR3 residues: CSASHRVGEEKLFF. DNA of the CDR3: TGCAGTGCTAGTCACAGGGTTGGTGAGGAAAAACTGTTTTTT.